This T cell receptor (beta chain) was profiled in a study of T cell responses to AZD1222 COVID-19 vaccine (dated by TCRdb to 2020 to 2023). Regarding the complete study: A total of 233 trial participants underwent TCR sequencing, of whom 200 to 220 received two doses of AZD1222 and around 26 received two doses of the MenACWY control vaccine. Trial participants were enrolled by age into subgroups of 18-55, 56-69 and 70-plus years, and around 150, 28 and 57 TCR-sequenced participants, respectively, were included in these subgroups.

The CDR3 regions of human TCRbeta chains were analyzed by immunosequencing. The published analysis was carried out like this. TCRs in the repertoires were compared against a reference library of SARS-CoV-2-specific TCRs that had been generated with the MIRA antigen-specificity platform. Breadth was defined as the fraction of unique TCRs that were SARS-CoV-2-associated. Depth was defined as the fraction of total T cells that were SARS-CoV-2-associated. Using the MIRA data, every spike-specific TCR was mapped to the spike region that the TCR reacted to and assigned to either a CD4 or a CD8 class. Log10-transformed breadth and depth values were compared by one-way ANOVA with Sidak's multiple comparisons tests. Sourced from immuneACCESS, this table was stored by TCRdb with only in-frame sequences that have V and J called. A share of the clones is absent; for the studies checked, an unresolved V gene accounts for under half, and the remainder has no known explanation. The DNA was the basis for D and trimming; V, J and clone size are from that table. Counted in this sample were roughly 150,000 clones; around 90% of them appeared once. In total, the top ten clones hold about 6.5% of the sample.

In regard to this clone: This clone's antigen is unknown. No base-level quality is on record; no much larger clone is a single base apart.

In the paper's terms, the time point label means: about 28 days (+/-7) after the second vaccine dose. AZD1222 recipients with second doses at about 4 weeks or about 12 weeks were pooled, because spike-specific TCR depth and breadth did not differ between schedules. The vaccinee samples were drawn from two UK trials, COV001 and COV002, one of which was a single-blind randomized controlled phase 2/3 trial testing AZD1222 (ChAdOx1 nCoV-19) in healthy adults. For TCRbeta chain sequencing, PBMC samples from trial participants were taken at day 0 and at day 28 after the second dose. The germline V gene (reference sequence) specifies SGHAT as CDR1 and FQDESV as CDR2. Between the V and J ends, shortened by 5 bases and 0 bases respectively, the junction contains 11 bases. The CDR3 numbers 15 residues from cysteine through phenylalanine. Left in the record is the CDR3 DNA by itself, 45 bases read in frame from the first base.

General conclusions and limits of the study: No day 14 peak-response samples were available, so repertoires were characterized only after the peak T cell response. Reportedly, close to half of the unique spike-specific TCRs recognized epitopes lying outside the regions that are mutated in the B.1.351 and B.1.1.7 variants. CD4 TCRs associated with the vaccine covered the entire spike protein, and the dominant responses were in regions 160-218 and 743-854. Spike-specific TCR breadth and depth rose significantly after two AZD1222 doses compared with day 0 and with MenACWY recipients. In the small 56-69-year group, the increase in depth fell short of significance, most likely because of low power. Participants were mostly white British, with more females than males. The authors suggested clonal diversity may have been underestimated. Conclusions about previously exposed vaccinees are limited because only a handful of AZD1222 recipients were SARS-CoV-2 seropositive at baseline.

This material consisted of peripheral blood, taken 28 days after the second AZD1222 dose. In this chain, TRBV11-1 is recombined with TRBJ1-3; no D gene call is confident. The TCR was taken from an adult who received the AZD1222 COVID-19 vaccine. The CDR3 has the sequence CASSIRRDSGNTIYF. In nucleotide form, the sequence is TGTGCCAGCAGCATCCGGCGCGACTCTGGAAACACCATATATTTT.